Shown below are 26 T cell receptor beta chains from a single sample sequenced in a study of blood T cell repertoires in COVID-19. Measured with immunoSEQ multiplex PCR; TCRdb has only the in-frame clones, and not every one. The table includes 210,000 or so clones, 70% to 90% detected once. Material for sequencing was peripheral blood. These receptors all stem from a woman aged 40-49 years with acute or convalescent COVID-19.

V gene TRBV27 combines with J gene TRBJ2-7; 10 bases agree with TRBD1. The CDR3 is 15 amino acids. The V and J ends lost 5 bases and 6 bases, in that order; junction bases with no gene match: 10. Germline loops: CDR1 MNHEY, CDR2 SMNVEV (reference sequence). This CDR3 is CASSPDRGRSAEQYV. The CDR3 DNA sequence: TGTGCCAGCAGTCCAGACAGGGGGCGATCGGCCGAGCAGTACGTC.

In its sample, this clone was seen once. This chain links TRBV5-5 with TRBJ2-2, with 7 bases that match TRBD1. The V gene's germline CDR1 is SGHKS and CDR2 YYEKEE (reference sequence). This CDR3 has 14 amino acids. J gave up 7 bases and V 4 bases, and 7 bases lay outside the gene matches. The CDR3 DNA follows: TGTGCCAGCAGCCTGCCGCCAGGGGGCGGGGAGCTGTTTTTT. It codes for CASSLPPGGGELFF.

The genes are TRBV5-6 and TRBJ2-3, with a tentative D call TRBD2 (6 bases). The CDR3 consists of 15 residues. V lost 5 bases, J lost 6 bases, and 19 bases lay in between. Germline V gives CDR1 SGHDT, CDR2 YYEEEE. The CDR3 region has the DNA TGTGCCAGCAGTTCTCGACGGGGGTCCAGGGATACGCAGTATTTT. It encodes CASSSRRGSRDTQYF.

The J gene is TRBJ2-1, the V gene TRBV11-2, with 7 bases that match TRBD2. The CDR3 spans 13 residues. The V gene's germline CDR1 is SGHAT and CDR2 FQNNGV. V lost 5 bases, J lost 15 bases, and 13 bases stayed unmatched. CDR3 amino acids: CASSPSNGGGRFF. The CDR3 nucleotides are TGTGCCAGCAGCCCATCCAATGGGGGGGGACGGTTCTTC.

The chain employs TRBV4-1 and TRBJ1-6; 10 bases are shared with TRBD1. V lost 3 bases and J lost 8; bases outside the gene matches: 13. The CDR3 is made up of 18 amino acids. Germline values: CDR1 MGHRA, CDR2 YSYEKL. The CDR3 DNA is TGCGCCAGCAGCCACCGGGCCCGACAGGGGGCTCCGGATTCACCCCTCCACTTT. Encoded protein: CASSHRARQGAPDSPLHF.

This chain links TRBV9 with TRBJ2-6, with unresolved D. The CDR3 covers 17 residues. Germline V gene data show CDR1 as SGDLS and CDR2 as YYNGEE. V was shortened by 4 bases and J by 0 bases, with 14 bases between the two germline ends. DNA for the CDR3: TGTGCCAGCAGCCCCTTACTGCTTCCCTCTGGGGCCAACGTCCTGACTTTC. Translation gives CASSPLLLPSGANVLTF.

The chain uses TRBV10-1 and TRBJ1-1; D not certain. CDR1 is WNHNN and CDR2 is SYGVQD in the germline V gene (reference sequence). The CDR3 loop spans 16 amino acids. The V and J ends lost 0 bases and 6 bases respectively, with 17 bases between them. CDR3 sequence (DNA): TGCGCCAGCAGTGAGTCAGGAGCCGGGGTGTACTCTGAAGCTTTCTTT. It translates to CASSESGAGVYSEAFF.

The chain is built from TRBV19 and TRBJ2-3; D is possibly TRBD2 (6 bases). The V end was cut by 10 bases, the J end by 2 bases, with 13 bases between. The CDR3 loop spans 13 amino acids. Per the germline V gene, CDR1 is LNHDA and CDR2 is SQIVND (reference sequence). The chain's CDR3 is CATRGESTDTQYF. As DNA, the CDR3 is TGTGCCACCCGCGGGGAATCCACAGATACGCAGTATTTT.

The chain joins TRBV2 to TRBJ1-1, with 9 positions matching TRBD1. CDR3 length: 14 amino acids. V lost 5 bases to trimming and J lost 1 base; unmatched junction nucleotides: 2. Germline V CDR1 and CDR2: SNHLY, FYNNEI. The chain's CDR3 is CASSTGGRNTEAFF. CDR3 bases: TGTGCCAGCAGTACAGGGGGCAGGAACACTGAAGCTTTCTTT.

This rearrangement joins TRBV19 to TRBJ1-2, with TRBD1 as a possible D gene (5 bases). This CDR3 has 15 amino acids. V gave up 6 bases and J gave up 5 bases, with 19 bases separating them. The germline CDR1 and CDR2 sequences are LNHDA and SQIVND (reference sequence). The DNA for the CDR3 is TGTGCCAGTAGCCCAGACAGCGCCCAATCTTATGGCTACACCTTC. This encodes CASSPDSAQSYGYTF. The complete variable domain, with remaining parts taken from reference TRBV19 and TRBJ1-2, reads DGGITQSPKYLFRKEGQNVTLSCEQNLNHDAMYWYRQDPGQGLRLIYYSQIVNDFQKGDIAEGYSVSREKKESFPLTVTSAQKNPTAFYLCASSPDSAQSYGYTFGSGTRLTVV.

The chain has TRBV12-3 or TRBV12-4 and TRBJ2-1; D may be TRBD1 (6 bases). The CDR3 has 13 residues. V gave up 1 base and J gave up 8 bases, with 9 bases separating them. The CDR3 protein is CASSLGRGYEQFF. In nucleotides, the CDR3 is TGTGCCAGCAGTTTAGGCAGGGGTTATGAGCAGTTCTTC.

The gene calls are TRBV5-1 and TRBJ1-4, with 7 nucleotides matching TRBD1. This CDR3 is built from 15 residues. The trim removed 4 bases at V and 8 bases at J, leaving 11 bases unmatched. CDR1 is SGHRS and CDR2 is YFSETQ in the germline V gene. The CDR3 reads CASSPLQGEGEKLFF. The DNA of the CDR3 is TGCGCCAGCAGCCCTCTCCAGGGGGAAGGCGAAAAACTGTTTTTT.

The chain combines TRBV11-2 with TRBJ1-2; no definite D call. Germline V gene data show CDR1 as SGHAT and CDR2 as FQNNGV. The ends were cut back, 5 bases at V and 3 bases at J, with 13 bases in the middle. This CDR3 is built from 14 residues. The CDR3 DNA is TGTGCCAGCAGCCGAGGTGGTTCTTACTATGGCTACACCTTC. As protein: CASSRGGSYYGYTF.

This clone was found once. The rearrangement uses TRBV6-4 and TRBJ2-3; TRBD2 matches at 8 bases. The CDR3 contains 15 residues. Per germline, CDR1 MRHNA and CDR2 SNTAGT. Trimming at V came to 5 bases and at J to 3 bases, leaving 7 bases not matched to a gene. The CDR3 region has the DNA TGTGCCAGCAGTCCCGCCAGCGGGGGTACAGATACGCAGTATTTT. Translated: CASSPASGGTDTQYF.

The rearrangement links TRBV7-2 to TRBJ1-1; D is undetermined. Germline assignment: CDR1 SGHTA and CDR2 FQGNSA. CDR3 length equals 14 residues. Trimming stripped 3 bases from V and 3 bases from J, with 11 bases between. Written as DNA, the CDR3 is TGTGCCAGCAGCTTTGGACCGAGGGACACTGAAGCTTTCTTT. Protein sequence: CASSFGPRDTEAFF.

V gene TRBV5-5 combines with J gene TRBJ1-2, with TRBD1 as a possible D gene (5 bases). Trimming took off 0 bases at V and 4 bases at J, with 7 bases between the two ends. The CDR3 has 13 residues. Germline loops: CDR1 SGHKS, CDR2 YYEKEE (reference sequence). CDR3 sequence (DNA): TGTGCCAGCAGCTTGGCACAGGTCTATGGCTACACCTTC. It translates to CASSLAQVYGYTF.

This chain uses TRBV7-9 with TRBJ1-1, with 9 bases that match TRBD1. This CDR3 region has 15 residues. The germline V gene has CDR1 SEHNR and CDR2 FQNEAQ (reference sequence). The J segment lost 2 bases and the V segment lost 5 bases, leaving 6 bases of the junction unmatched. CDR3 DNA sequence: TGTGCCAGCAGCGTCCGACAGGGGGGTAACACTGAAGCTTTCTTT. Protein: CASSVRQGGNTEAFF.

This chain links TRBV11-2 with TRBJ2-5; no definite D call. The CDR3 length is 14 residues. V dropped 6 bases and J dropped 1 base, with 12 bases sitting between them. Germline CDR1 reads SGHAT; CDR2 reads FQNNGV. The CDR3 region has the DNA TGTGCCAGCAGTCCGCCAGGCATCCAAGAGACCCAGTACTTC. Protein: CASSPPGIQETQYF.

This chain connects TRBV27 to TRBJ2-3, with D perhaps TRBD2 (6 bases). The V and J ends lost 4 bases and 4 bases respectively, with 18 bases between them. The V gene's germline CDR1 is MNHEY and CDR2 SMNVEV (reference sequence). The CDR3 has 16 amino acids. CDR3 DNA: TGTGCCAGCAGTTCTACTGGACTATACCGGGCAGATACGCAGTATTTT. As protein: CASSSTGLYRADTQYF.

The genes are TRBV21-1 and TRBJ2-1; the tabulated D call, TRBD1, remains unverified against the DNA. TRBV21-1 has pseudogene status. This CDR3 has 17 amino acids. In DNA, the CDR3 is TGTGCCAGCAGCGCCGGACAGGGGCTAAAGAAATACGGTGAGCAGTTCTTC. Translated: CASSAGQGLKKYGEQFF.

The chain carries TRBV27 and TRBJ2-1; 10 bases line up with TRBD2. The germline gives CDR1 MNHEY, CDR2 SMNVEV (reference sequence). V lost 1 base to trimming and J lost 3 bases; unmatched junction nucleotides: 9. This CDR3 region has 18 residues. CDR3 protein: CASSLFRDKRGGYNEQFF. For the CDR3, the DNA is TGTGCCAGCAGTTTATTTCGCGATAAGCGGGGGGGCTACAATGAGCAGTTCTTC.

The rearrangement uses TRBV6-6 and TRBJ2-3, with 7 bases fitting TRBD1. J gave up 8 bases and V 7 bases, and 9 bases lay outside the gene matches. The CDR3 has 13 residues. Germline V gene data show CDR1 as MNHNY and CDR2 as SVGAGI (reference sequence). The CDR3 region is CASNSFEGATQYF. CDR3 nucleotides: TGTGCCAGCAACTCCTTCGAGGGGGCTACGCAGTATTTT.

The rearrangement joins TRBV9 to TRBJ2-1; tentatively, D is TRBD2 (6 bases). CDR3 size: 14 residues. V gave up 5 bases and J gave up 1 base, with 10 bases separating them. Germline V gives CDR1 SGDLS, CDR2 YYNGEE. This chain's CDR3 is CASSPGTSYNEQFF. For the CDR3, the DNA is TGTGCCAGCAGTCCCGGGACTTCCTACAATGAGCAGTTCTTC.

The chain joins TRBV6-1 to TRBJ1-1; D perhaps matches TRBD1 (5 bases). CDR3 size: 15 residues. Deletions cut 0 bases from V and 1 base from J, with 9 bases between. Germline lookup yields CDR1 MNHNS and CDR2 SASEGT. In DNA form, the CDR3 reads TGTGCCAGCAGTGAAGCTGACAGACGGAACACTGAAGCTTTCTTT. It specifies CASSEADRRNTEAFF.

The V and J genes are TRBV12-2 and TRBJ2-7; TRBD2 reflects the table's D call only, with no check against the DNA. TRBV12-2 is classified as a pseudogene. The CDR3 is 16 residues long. In nucleotides, the CDR3 is TGTGCAAGTCGCTTAGCGCCCGAGCGGGCTACCTACGAGCAGTACGTC. Protein product: CASRLAPERATYEQYV.

J is TRBJ2-1 and V is TRBV7-3; 10 positions match TRBD2. The J segment lost 13 bases and the V segment lost 5 bases, leaving 5 bases of the junction unmatched. The CDR3 runs to 12 residues. The germline V gene has CDR1 SGHTA and CDR2 FQGTGA. The CDR3 loop is CASSETSGDQFF. CDR3 bases: TGTGCCAGCAGCGAAACTAGCGGGGACCAGTTCTTC.